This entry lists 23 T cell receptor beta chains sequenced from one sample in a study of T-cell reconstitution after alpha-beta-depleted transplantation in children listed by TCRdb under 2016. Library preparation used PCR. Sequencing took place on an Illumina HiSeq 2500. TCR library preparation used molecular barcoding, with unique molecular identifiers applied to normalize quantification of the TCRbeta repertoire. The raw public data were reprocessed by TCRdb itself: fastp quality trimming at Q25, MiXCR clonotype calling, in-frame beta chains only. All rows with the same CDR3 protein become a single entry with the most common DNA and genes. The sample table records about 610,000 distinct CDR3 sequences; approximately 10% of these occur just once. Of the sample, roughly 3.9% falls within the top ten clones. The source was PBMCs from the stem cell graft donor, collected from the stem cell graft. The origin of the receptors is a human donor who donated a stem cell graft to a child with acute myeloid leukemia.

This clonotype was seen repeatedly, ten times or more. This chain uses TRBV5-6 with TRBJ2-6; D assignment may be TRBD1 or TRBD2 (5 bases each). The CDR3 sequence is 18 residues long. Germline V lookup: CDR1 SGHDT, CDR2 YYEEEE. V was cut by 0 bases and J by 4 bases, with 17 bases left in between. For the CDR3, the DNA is TGTGCCAGCAGCTTGGGCGCAGGGCAAACGGGGGGGGCCAACGTCCTGACTTTC. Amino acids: CASSLGAGQTGGANVLTF.

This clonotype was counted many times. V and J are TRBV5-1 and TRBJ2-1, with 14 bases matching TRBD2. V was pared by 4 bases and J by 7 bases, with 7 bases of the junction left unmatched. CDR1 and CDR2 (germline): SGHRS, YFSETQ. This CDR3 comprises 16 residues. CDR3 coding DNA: TGCGCCAGCAGCATTTCCGGGACTAGCGGGAGTAATGAGCAGTTCTTC. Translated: CASSISGTSGSNEQFF.

The CDR3 bases are TGTGCCAGCAAGGGCTCCACAGATACGCAGTATTTT. This gives the protein CASKGSTDTQYF. The rearrangement links TRBV7-9 to TRBJ2-3; D not resolved. Germline loops: CDR1 SEHNR, CDR2 FQNEAQ (reference sequence). The CDR3 runs 12 residues. The V gene lost 7 bases and the J gene lost 2 bases, with 7 bases spanning the gap.

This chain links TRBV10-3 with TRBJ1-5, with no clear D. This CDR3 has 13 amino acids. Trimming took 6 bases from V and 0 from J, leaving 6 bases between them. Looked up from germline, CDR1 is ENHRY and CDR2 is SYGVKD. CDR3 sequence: CAIRDSSNQPQHF. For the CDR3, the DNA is TGTGCCATCAGGGATTCTAGCAATCAGCCCCAGCATTTT.

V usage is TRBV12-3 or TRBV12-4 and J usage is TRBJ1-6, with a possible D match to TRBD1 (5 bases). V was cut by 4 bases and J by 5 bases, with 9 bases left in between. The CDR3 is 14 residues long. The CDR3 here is CASSWQGNNSPLHF. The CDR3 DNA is TGTGCCAGCAGTTGGCAGGGTAATAATTCACCCCTCCACTTT.

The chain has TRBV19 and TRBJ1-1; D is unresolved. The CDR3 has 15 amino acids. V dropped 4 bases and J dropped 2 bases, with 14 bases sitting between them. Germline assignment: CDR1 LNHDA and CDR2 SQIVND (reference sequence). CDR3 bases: TGTGCCAGTAGTAGAGGGCGAGAAACTAACACTGAAGCTTTCTTT. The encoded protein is CASSRGRETNTEAFF.

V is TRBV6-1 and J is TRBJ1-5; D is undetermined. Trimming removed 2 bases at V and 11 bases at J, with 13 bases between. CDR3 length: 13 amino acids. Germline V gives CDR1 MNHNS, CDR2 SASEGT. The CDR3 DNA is TGTGCCAGCAGTGAAAGGAGGCCGTCGACCCAGCATTTT. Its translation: CASSERRPSTQHF.

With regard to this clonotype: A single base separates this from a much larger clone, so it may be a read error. For the CDR3, the DNA is TGCGCCAGCAGCTTTGGACAGGGTATGGAGACCCAGTACTTC. Its protein is CASSFGQGMETQYF. The V and J genes are TRBV5-1 and TRBJ2-5; 8 nucleotides agree with TRBD1. The J segment lost 5 bases and the V segment lost 2 bases, leaving 5 bases of the junction unmatched. Germline V lookup: CDR1 SGHRS, CDR2 YFSETQ. The CDR3 is 14 residues long.

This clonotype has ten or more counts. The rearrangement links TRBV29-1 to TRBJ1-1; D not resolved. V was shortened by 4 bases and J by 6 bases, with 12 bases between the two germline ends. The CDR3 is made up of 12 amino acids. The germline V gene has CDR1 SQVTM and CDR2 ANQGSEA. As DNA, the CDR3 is TGCAGCGTTGTGCAACAGAGGGCTGAAGCTTTCTTT. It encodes CSVVQQRAEAFF. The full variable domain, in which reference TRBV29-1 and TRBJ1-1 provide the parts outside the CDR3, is SAVISQKPSRDICQRGTSLTIQCQVDSQVTMMFWYRQQPGQSLTLIATANQGSEATYESGFVIDKFPISRPNLTFSTLTVSNMSPEDSSIYLCSVVQQRAEAFFGQGTRLTVV.

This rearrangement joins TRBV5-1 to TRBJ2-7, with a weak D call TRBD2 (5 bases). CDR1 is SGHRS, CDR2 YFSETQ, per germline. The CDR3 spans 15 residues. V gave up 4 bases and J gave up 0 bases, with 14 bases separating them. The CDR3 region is CASSPSSFHSYEQYF. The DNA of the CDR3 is TGCGCCAGCAGCCCCTCTAGCTTTCACTCCTACGAGCAGTACTTC.

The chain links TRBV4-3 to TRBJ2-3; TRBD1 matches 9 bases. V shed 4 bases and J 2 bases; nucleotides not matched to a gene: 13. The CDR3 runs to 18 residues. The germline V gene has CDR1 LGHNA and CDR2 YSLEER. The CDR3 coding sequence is TGCGCCAGCAGCCTATACATACAGGGGGCGGGTGACACAGATACGCAGTATTTT. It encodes CASSLYIQGAGDTDTQYF.

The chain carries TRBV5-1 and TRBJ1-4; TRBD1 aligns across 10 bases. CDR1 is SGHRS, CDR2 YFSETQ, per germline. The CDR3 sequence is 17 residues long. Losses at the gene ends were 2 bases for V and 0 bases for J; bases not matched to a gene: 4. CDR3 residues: CASSLGTGAATNEKLFF. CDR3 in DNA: TGCGCCAGCAGCTTAGGGACAGGGGCTGCAACTAATGAAAAACTGTTTTTT.

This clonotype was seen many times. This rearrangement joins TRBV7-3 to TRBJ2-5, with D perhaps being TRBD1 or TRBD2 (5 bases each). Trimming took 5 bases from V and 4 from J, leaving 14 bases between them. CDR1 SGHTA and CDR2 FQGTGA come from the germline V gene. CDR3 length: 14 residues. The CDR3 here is CASSPTVGGETQYF. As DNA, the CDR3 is TGTGCCAGCAGCCCGACGGTTGGGGGAGAGACCCAGTACTTC.

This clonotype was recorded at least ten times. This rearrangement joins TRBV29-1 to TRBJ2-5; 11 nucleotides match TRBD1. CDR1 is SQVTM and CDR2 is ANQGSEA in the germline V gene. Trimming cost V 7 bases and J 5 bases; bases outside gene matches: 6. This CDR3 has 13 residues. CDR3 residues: CSAVGQGGETQYF. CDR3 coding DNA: TGCAGCGCCGTGGGACAGGGGGGGGAGACCCAGTACTTC.

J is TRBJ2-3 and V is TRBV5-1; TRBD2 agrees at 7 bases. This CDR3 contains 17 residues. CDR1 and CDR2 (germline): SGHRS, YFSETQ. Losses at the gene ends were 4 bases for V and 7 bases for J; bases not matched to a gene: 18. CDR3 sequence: CASSPTAGASGGYTQYF. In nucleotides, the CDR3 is TGCGCCAGCAGCCCGACTGCGGGCGCTAGCGGCGGGTATACGCAGTATTTT.

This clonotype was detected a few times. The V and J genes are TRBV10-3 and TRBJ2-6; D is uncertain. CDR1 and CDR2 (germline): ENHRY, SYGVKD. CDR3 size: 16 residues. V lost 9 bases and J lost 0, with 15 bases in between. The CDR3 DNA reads TGTGCCATAGCTGGTGGTTTCCTCTCTGGGGCCAACGTCCTGACTTTC. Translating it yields CAIAGGFLSGANVLTF.

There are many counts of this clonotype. The CDR3 loop reads CASSLVGDTGANVLTF. DNA of the CDR3: TGTGCCAGCAGCTTAGTGGGGGACACTGGGGCCAACGTCCTGACTTTC. The rearrangement links TRBV7-2 to TRBJ2-6; tentative D call: TRBD1 (6 bases). The CDR3 has 16 amino acids. Trimming pared 1 base from V and 2 bases from J, leaving 9 bases between. Germline assignment: CDR1 SGHTA and CDR2 FQGNSA.

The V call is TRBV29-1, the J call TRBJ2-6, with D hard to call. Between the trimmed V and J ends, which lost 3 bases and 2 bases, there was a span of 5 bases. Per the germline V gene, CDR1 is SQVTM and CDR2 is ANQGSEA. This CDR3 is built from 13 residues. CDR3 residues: CSVELPGANVLTF. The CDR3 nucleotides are TGCAGCGTTGAGCTACCTGGGGCCAACGTCCTGACTTTC.

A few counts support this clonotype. CDR3 coding DNA: TGTGCCAGCAGCACCATACCCTTAGCGTCCCAAGAGACCCAGTACTTC. Translated, it gives CASSTIPLASQETQYF. V gene TRBV9 combines with J gene TRBJ2-5; maybe TRBD2 (5 bases). Trimming cost V 4 bases and J 1 base, with 17 bases left between them. CDR1 and CDR2 from the germline V gene are SGDLS and YYNGEE. The CDR3 is 16 residues long.

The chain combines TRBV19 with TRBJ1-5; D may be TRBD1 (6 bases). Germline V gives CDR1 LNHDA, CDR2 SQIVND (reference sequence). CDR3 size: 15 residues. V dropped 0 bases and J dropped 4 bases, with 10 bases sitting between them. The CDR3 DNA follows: TGTGCCAGTAGTATAGACCCCGGACAGAATCAGCCCCAGCATTTT. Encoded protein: CASSIDPGQNQPQHF.

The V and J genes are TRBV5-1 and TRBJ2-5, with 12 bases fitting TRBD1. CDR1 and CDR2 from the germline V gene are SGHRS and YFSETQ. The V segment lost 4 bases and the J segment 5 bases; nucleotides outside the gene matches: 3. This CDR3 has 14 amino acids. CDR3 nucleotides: TGCGCCAGCAGCGGGGGACAGGGGGCCGAGACCCAGTACTTC. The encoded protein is CASSGGQGAETQYF.

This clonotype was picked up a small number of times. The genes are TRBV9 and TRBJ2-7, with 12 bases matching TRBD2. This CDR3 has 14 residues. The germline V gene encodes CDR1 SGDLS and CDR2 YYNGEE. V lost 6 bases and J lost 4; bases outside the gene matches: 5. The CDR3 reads CASTPLAGGYEQYF. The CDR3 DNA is TGTGCCAGCACCCCTCTAGCGGGAGGGTACGAGCAGTACTTC.

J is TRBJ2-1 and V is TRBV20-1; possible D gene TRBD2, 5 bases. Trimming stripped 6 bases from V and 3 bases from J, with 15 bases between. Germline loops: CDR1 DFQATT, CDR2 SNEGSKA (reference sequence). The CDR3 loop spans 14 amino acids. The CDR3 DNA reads TGCAGTGCCAAAACGGGCCGGGACTACAATGAGCAGTTCTTC. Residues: CSAKTGRDYNEQFF.